A single sample gave rise to the 6 T cell receptor beta chains below, sequenced in a study of blood T cell repertoires in COVID-19. Clones were sequenced by immunoSEQ multiplex PCR, and TCRdb holds only the in-frame ones, with some missing. The data hold approximately 290,000 clones, with 80% to 90% observed a single time. The sequenced material came from PBMCs or T cells enriched from blood (not recorded which). The receptors shown here come from a woman aged 25 to 39 who had recovered from COVID-19.

V usage is TRBV5-1 and J usage is TRBJ1-1, with TRBD1 matching over 7 bases. After removal of 5 bases from V and 4 bases from J, the junction contained 2 bases not matched to a gene. Germline loops: CDR1 SGHRS, CDR2 YFSETQ. This CDR3 spans 12 amino acids. Here the CDR3 reads CASSGDSTEAFF. The CDR3 DNA reads TGCGCCAGCAGTGGGGACAGCACTGAAGCTTTCTTT.

In nucleotides, the CDR3 is TGTGCCAGCAGTCTGAGGGGGCCCGGGGAAAAACTGTTTTTT. Residues: CASSLRGPGEKLFF. The gene calls are TRBV28 and TRBJ1-4, with 7 bases that match TRBD1. This CDR3 has 14 residues. Germline values: CDR1 MDHEN, CDR2 SYDVKM. The J segment lost 8 bases and the V segment lost 5 bases, leaving 8 bases of the junction unmatched.

The chain links TRBV6-5 to TRBJ2-5; 10 bases are shared with TRBD2. Germline V gives CDR1 MNHEY, CDR2 SVGAGI. J was trimmed by 1 base and V by 7 bases; bases with no gene match: 6. CDR3 size: 15 residues. The CDR3: CASNTVAGGQETQYF. The DNA for the CDR3 is TGTGCCAGCAACACGGTAGCGGGGGGCCAAGAGACCCAGTACTTC.

The gene calls are TRBV6-1 and TRBJ2-1; 8 bases are shared with TRBD2. There are 14 residues in the CDR3. V was clipped by 3 bases and J by 6 bases; unmatched bases: 4. CDR1 is MNHNS and CDR2 is SASEGT in the germline V gene. CDR3 sequence: CASSDQSGGNEQFF. Written as DNA, the CDR3 is TGTGCCAGCAGTGACCAGAGCGGGGGCAATGAGCAGTTCTTC.

This sequence joins TRBV10-3 and TRBJ2-1; D is unresolved. Germline lookup yields CDR1 ENHRY and CDR2 SYGVKD. V was pared by 6 bases and J by 3 bases, with 15 bases between. The CDR3 is 15 amino acids. Written as DNA, the CDR3 is TGTGCCATCAGCCCAAACCGAGATCGCTACAATGAGCAGTTCTTC. Translation: CAISPNRDRYNEQFF.

This clone appeared once. This chain connects TRBV2 to TRBJ2-1, with 7 bases identical to TRBD1. The CDR3 has 15 residues. The V segment lost 4 bases and the J segment 3 bases; nucleotides outside the gene matches: 6. The germline V gene has CDR1 SNHLY and CDR2 FYNNEI. The CDR3 DNA sequence: TGTGCCAGCAGTGGCTTAGGGGGCCGCTACAATGAGCAGTTCTTC. This sequence encodes CASSGLGGRYNEQFF. Based on the CDR3 plus reference TRBV2 and TRBJ2-1, the full variable domain is EPEVTQTPSHQVTQMGQEVILRCVPISNHLYFYWYRQILGQKVEFLVSFYNNEISEKSEIFDDQFSVERPDGSNFTLKIRSTKLEDSAMYFCASSGLGGRYNEQFFGPGTRLTVL.